This T cell receptor (beta chain) was profiled in a study of cytomegalovirus exposure and HLA in healthy donors. TCRdb keeps only in-frame clones here, not all; method: immunoSEQ multiplex PCR. The repertoire holds more than 60,000 clones, with approximately 90% as singletons. To note about this clone: Its antigen is still unknown.

The study's findings and limits: Some TCR beta chains (around 160 of them) were listed as cytomegalovirus-associated. Specificity for CMV antigens was confirmed in vitro for a few of the CMV-associated chains. Cytomegalovirus status was reportedly diagnosed by the classifier with high sensitivity and specificity. Rarity held for most TCR sequences, but there were some public TCRs that occurred in many donors.

Germline values: CDR1 SGHTA, CDR2 FQGTGA. V shed 6 bases and J 3 bases; nucleotides not matched to a gene: 8. The CDR3 sequence is 17 residues long. Specimen: PBMCs. The origin of this receptor is a woman under 30 in good health and CMV-seronegative. J is TRBJ2-3 and V is TRBV7-3; 14 bases are a match to TRBD2. The CDR3 DNA follows: TGTGCCAGCAGTCGGACTAGCGGGGGGAGATATACAGATACGCAGTATTTT. It translates to CASSRTSGGRYTDTQYF.